The subject of this entry is one T cell receptor beta chain. Its antigen is undetermined. This entry comes from a study of cytotoxic CD8 clonotypes in ibrutinib-treated CLL. Regarding the study as a whole: For progressing versus sustained-remission patients, sampling times were not the same. At baseline, clonality was higher than in age-matched healthy donors and correlated with CD8+ counts.

The assay was immunoSEQ multiplex PCR, and TCRdb's table has in-frame clones only and misses some. The sample lists about 120,000 clones, around 85% occurring once. Per the germline V gene, CDR1 is SGHVS and CDR2 is FQNEAQ. V dropped 5 bases and J dropped 3 bases, with 11 bases sitting between them. The CDR3 is 13 amino acids. Frozen PBMC stocks contributed around 2 micrograms of genomic DNA to the TCR beta libraries. The material sequenced was PBMCs, taken after 24 months of ibrutinib treatment. The chain couples TRBV7-8 to TRBJ2-7; D is possibly TRBD1 (6 bases). This clonotype originated in a human donor with chronic lymphocytic leukemia. DNA of the CDR3: TGTGCCAGCAGCGTTAGGACAGTCTACGAGCAGTACTTC. This translates into CASSVRTVYEQYF. Full variable domain (rest looked up from reference TRBV7-8 and TRBJ2-7): GAGVSQSPRYKVAKRGQDVALRCDPISGHVSLFWYQQALGQGPEFLTYFQNEAQLDKSGLPSDRFFAERPEGSVSTLKIQRTQQEDSAVYLCASSVRTVYEQYFGPGTRLTVT.